This TCR beta chain is drawn from a study of cytomegalovirus exposure and HLA in healthy donors. Study-level findings and limits: Across donors, sequencing depth was assumed by presence/absence analyses to be roughly uniform. Researchers counted 164 TCR beta chains as cytomegalovirus-associated. With later analysis, a missense DCLRE1C variant became linked to TCR beta V- and J-gene trimming. In an earlier analysis, in approximately 570 donors, most V segments appeared productive either ~87% or ~30% of the time.

The PCR had 60 Vbeta and 13 Jbeta primers. Profiled with immunoSEQ multiplex PCR; TCRdb holds only in-frame clones, not every one. The table shows about 160,000 clones, with roughly 76% occurring only once. Trimming cost V 10 bases and J 3 bases; bases outside gene matches: 5. CDR1 and CDR2 from the germline V gene are MNHEY and SVGAGI. This CDR3 has 13 amino acids. As regards this clone: The antigen is unknown.

The rearrangement links TRBV6-5 to TRBJ2-7, with 11 bases lining up with TRBD2. What was sequenced was PBMCs. This TCR came from a woman in her forties or fifties in good health and CMV-seronegative. In DNA form, the CDR3 reads TGTGCCACTACAGGGACTAGCGGCTACGAGCAGTACTTC. It specifies CATTGTSGYEQYF.